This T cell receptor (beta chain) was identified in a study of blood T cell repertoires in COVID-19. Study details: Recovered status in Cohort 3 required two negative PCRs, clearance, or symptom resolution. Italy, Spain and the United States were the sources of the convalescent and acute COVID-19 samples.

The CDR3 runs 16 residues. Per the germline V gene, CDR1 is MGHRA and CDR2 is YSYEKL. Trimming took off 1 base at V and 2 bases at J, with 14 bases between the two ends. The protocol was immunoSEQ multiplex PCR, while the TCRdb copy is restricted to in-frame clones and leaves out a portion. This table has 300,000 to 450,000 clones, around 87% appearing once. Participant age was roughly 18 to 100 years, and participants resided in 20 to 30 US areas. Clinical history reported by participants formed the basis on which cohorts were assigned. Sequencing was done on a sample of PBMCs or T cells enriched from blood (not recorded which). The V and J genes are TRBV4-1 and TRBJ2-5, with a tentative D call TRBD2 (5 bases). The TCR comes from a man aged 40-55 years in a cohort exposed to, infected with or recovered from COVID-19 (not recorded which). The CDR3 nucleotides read TGCGCCAGCAGCCAAGGAGGTAGGAGCGGTCAAGAGACCCAGTACTTC. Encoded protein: CASSQGGRSGQETQYF.